These 2 T cell receptor beta chains share one sample of origin, sequenced in a study of a mutant IDH1 vaccine in newly diagnosed glioma. Regarding time point: week 5, during vaccination. It was 300 ug of mutant IDH1 20-mer peptide that made up each vaccine dose, given with topical imiquimod. Antigen specificity for these receptors is unknown. Profiled with immunoSEQ multiplex PCR; TCRdb holds only in-frame clones, not every one. The data hold about 59,000 clones, with 75% to 90% observed a single time. The sequenced sample was PBMCs, obtained from a glioma patient whose treatment included an IDH1 peptide vaccine. All receptors derive from a woman between 35 and 50 years old with glioma.

This chain connects TRBV19 to TRBJ2-1; 10 nucleotides agree with TRBD2. The CDR3 has 17 amino acids. Germline V gene data show CDR1 as LNHDA and CDR2 as SQIVND (reference sequence). V was pared by 3 bases and J by 4 bases, with 9 bases of the junction left unmatched. CDR3 residues: CASSIFFETSGYNEQFF. The CDR3 DNA reads as TGTGCCAGTAGTATCTTCTTTGAGACTAGCGGGTACAATGAGCAGTTCTTC.

The V gene is TRBV11-2, the J gene TRBJ2-7, with TRBD2 matching 8 bases. Germline CDR1 reads SGHAT; CDR2 reads FQNNGV. Trimming cost V 2 bases and J 2 bases; bases outside gene matches: 5. This CDR3 is built from 15 residues. The CDR3: CASSLNAGGAYEQYF. The CDR3 DNA is TGTGCCAGCAGCTTAAATGCGGGGGGAGCCTACGAGCAGTACTTC.